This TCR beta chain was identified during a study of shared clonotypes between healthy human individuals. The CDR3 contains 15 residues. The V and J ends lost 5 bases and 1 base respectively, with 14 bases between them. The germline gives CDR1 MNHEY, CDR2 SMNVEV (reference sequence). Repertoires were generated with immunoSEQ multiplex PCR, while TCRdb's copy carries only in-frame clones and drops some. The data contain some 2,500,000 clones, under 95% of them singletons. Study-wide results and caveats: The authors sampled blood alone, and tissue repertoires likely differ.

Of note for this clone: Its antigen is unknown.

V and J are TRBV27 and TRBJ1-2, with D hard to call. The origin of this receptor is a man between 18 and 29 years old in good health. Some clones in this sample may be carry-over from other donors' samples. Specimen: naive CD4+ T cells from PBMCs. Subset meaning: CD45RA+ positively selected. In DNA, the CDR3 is TGTGCCAGCAGTCCAGCAAGGACGGATAACTATGGCTACACCTTC. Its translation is CASSPARTDNYGYTF.